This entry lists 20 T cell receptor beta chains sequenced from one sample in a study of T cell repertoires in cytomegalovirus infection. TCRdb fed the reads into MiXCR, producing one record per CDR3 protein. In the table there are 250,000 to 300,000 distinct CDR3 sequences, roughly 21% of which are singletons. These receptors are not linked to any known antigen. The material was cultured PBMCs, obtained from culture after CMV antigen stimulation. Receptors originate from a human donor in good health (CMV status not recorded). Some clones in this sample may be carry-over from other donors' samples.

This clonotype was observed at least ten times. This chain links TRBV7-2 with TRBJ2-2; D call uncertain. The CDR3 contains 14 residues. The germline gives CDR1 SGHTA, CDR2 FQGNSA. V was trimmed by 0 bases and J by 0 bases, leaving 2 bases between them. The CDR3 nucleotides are TGTGCCAGCAGCTTAGCTACGAACACCGGGGAGCTGTTTTTT. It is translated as CASSLATNTGELFF.

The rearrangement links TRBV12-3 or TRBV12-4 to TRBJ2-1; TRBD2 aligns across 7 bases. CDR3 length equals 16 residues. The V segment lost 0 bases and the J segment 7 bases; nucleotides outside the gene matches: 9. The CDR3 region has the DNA TGTGCCAGCAGTTTAGCGCCGGCGGGAGCAAGAAATGAGCAGTTCTTC. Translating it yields CASSLAPAGARNEQFF.

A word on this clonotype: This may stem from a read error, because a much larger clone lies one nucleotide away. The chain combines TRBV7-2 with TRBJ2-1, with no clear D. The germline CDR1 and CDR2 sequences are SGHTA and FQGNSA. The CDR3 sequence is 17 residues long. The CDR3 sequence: CANSLRVGAELDNEQFF. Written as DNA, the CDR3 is TGTGCCAACAGCTTACGGGTGGGTGCGGAGCTCGACAATGAGCAGTTCTTC.

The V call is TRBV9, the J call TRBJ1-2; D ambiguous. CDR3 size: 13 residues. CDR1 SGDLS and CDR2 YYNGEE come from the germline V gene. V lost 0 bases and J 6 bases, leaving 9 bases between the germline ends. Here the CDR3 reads CASSVEGWDGYTF. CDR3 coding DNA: TGTGCCAGCAGCGTAGAGGGCTGGGATGGCTACACCTTC.

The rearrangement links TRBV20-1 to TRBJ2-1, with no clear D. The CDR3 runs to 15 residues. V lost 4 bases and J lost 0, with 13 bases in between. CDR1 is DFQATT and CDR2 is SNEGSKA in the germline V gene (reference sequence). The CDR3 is CSANGGTSSYNEQFF. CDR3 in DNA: TGCAGTGCTAATGGCGGTACGAGCTCCTACAATGAGCAGTTCTTC.

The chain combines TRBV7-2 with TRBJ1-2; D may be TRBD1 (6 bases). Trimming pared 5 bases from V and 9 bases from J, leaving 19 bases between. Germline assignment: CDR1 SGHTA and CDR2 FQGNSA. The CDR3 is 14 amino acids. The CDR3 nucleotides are TGTGCCAGCAGCGTAGTGCAGGGGAGTATCAGCTACACCTTC. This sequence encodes CASSVVQGSISYTF.

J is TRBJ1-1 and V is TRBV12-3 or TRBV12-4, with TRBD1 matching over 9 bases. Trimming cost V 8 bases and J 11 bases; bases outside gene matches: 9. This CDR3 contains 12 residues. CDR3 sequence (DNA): TGTGCCAGCTCAGAACAGGGGGCTACGGCTTTCTTT. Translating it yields CASSEQGATAFF.

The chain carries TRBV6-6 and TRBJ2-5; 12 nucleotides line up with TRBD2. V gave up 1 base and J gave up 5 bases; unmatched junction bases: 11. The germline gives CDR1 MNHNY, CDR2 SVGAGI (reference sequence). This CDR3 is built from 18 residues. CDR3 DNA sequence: TGTGCCAGCAGTTACTTTAGGCTAGCGGGAGGGCCGGGTGAGACCCAGTACTTC. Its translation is CASSYFRLAGGPGETQYF.

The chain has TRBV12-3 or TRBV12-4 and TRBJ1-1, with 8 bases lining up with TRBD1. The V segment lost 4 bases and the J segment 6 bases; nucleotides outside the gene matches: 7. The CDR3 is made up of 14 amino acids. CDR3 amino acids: CASSYGTGPSEAFF. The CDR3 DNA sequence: TGTGCCAGCAGTTATGGGACAGGACCCTCTGAAGCTTTCTTT.

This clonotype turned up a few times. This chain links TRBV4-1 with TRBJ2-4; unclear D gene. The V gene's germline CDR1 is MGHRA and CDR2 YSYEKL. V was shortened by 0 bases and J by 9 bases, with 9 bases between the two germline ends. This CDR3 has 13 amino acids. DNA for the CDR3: TGCGCCAGCAGCCAAGATACGGCCCTCATTCAGTACTTC. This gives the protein CASSQDTALIQYF.

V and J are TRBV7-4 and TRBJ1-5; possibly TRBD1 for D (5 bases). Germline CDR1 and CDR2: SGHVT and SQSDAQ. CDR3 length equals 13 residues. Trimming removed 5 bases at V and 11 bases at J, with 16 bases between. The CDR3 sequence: CASSLNRDPSQHF. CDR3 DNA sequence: TGTGCCAGCAGCCTAAACCGGGACCCGTCCCAGCATTTT.

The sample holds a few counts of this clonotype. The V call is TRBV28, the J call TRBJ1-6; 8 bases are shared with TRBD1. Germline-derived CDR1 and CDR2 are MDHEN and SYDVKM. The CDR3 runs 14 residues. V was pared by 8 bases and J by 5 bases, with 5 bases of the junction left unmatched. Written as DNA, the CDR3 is TGTGCCAGCGCCCGGACAGGGAATAATTCACCCCTCCACTTT. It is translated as CASARTGNNSPLHF.

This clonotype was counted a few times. The CDR3 reads CASSSRTGTVDQPQHF. The CDR3 coding sequence is TGCGCCAGCAGCTCACGGACAGGGACCGTGGATCAGCCCCAGCATTTT. The chain has TRBV4-1 and TRBJ1-5; TRBD1 agrees at 8 bases. The ends lost 5 bases at V and 5 bases at J; junction bases unmatched: 11. This CDR3 has 16 amino acids. Looked up from germline, CDR1 is MGHRA and CDR2 is YSYEKL.

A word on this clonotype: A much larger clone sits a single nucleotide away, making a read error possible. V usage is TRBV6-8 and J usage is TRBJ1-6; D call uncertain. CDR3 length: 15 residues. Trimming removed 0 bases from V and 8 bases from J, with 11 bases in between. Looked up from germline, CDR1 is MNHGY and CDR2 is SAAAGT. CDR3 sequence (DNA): TGTGCCAGCAGTTACTCGACCAGTGCGGATTCACCCCTCCACTTT. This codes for CASSYSTSADSPLHF.

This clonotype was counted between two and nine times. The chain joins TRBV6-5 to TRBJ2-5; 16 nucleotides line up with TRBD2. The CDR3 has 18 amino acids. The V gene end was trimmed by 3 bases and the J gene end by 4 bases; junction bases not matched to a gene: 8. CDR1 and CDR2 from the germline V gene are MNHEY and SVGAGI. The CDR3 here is CASSYGTSGRAGGETQYF. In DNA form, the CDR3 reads TGTGCCAGCAGTTATGGGACTAGCGGGAGGGCAGGAGGAGAGACCCAGTACTTC.

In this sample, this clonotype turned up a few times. The CDR3 DNA reads as TGCGCCAGCAGCCAGGAGACTAGCGGGAGATACAATGAGCAGTTCTTC. It encodes CASSQETSGRYNEQFF. The J gene is TRBJ2-1, the V gene TRBV4-1; 12 bases are a match to TRBD2. CDR1 MGHRA and CDR2 YSYEKL come from the germline V gene. CDR3 length equals 16 residues. Germline trimming cut 3 bases from V and 4 bases from J; bases unmatched to any gene: 4.

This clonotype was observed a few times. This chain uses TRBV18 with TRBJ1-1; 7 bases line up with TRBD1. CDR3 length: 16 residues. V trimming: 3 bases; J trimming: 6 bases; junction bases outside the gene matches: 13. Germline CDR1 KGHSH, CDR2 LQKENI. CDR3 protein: CASSPRPTGDRAEAFF. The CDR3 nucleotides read TGTGCCAGCTCACCCCGACCTACAGGGGATAGGGCTGAAGCTTTCTTT. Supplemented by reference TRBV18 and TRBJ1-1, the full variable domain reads NAGVMQNPRHLVRRRGQEARLRCSPMKGHSHVYWYRQLPEEGLKFMVYLQKENIIDESGMPKERFSAEFPKEGPSILRIQQVVRGDSAAYFCASSPRPTGDRAEAFFGQGTRLTVV.

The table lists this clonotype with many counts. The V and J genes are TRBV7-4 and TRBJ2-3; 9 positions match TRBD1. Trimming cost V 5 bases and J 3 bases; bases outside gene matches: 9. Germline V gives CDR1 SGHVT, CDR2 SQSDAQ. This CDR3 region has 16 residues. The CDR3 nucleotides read TGTGCCAGCAGCACGCTACAGGGGGCTTGGACAGATACGCAGTATTTT. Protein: CASSTLQGAWTDTQYF. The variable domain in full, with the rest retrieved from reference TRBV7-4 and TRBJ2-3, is GAGVSQSPRYKVAKRGRDVALRCDSISGHVTLYWYRQTLGQGSEVLTYSQSDAQRDKSGRPSGRFSAERPERSVSTLKIQRTEQGDSAVYLCASSTLQGAWTDTQYFGPGTRLTVL.

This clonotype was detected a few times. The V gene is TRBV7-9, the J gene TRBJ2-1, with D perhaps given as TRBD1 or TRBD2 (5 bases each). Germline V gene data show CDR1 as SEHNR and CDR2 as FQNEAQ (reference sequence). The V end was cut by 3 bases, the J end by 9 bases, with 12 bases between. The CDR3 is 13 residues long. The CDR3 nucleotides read TGTGCCAGCAGCTTCCTTTTTGGGGGTGAGCAGTTCTTC. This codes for CASSFLFGGEQFF.

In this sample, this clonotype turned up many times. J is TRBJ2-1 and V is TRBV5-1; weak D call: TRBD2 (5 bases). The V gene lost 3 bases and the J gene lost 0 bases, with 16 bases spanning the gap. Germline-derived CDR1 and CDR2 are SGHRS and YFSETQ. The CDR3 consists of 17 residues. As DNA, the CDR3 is TGCGCCAGCAGCTGGACCTCTACTAGAGGCTCCTACAATGAGCAGTTCTTC. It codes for CASSWTSTRGSYNEQFF.